The 21 T cell receptor beta chains listed next were all sequenced from one sample in a study of graft-versus-host responses after intestinal transplantation. The data were produced by immunoSEQ multiplex PCR, yet TCRdb's version contains in-frame clones alone and is incomplete. The table lists about 120,000 clones, roughly 96% of them singletons, with 3% to 4% in the top ten. The antigens these receptors bind are not known. Specimen: unstimulated CD8+ T cells sorted from spleen or lymph node cells, collected before intestinal transplant. The source of these receptors is a human donor who received an intestinal transplant.

The J gene is TRBJ2-5, the V gene TRBV19; no reliable D call. In germline, CDR1 is LNHDA, CDR2 SQIVND (reference sequence). V lost 5 bases and J 2 bases, leaving 9 bases between the germline ends. CDR3 length: 13 residues. The CDR3 bases are TGTGCCAGTAGTGCCCTCAGACAAGAGACCCAGTACTTC. The encoded protein is CASSALRQETQYF.

The chain combines TRBV9 with TRBJ2-1, with D hard to call. V lost 3 bases and J lost 0, with 10 bases in between. The CDR3 spans 15 residues. Germline assignment: CDR1 SGDLS and CDR2 YYNGEE. CDR3 region: CASSAAGLSYNEQFF. Written as DNA, the CDR3 is TGTGCCAGCAGCGCTGCAGGTCTCTCCTACAATGAGCAGTTCTTC.

J is TRBJ2-5 and V is TRBV20-1; perhaps TRBD2 as D (5 bases). Looked up from germline, CDR1 is DFQATT and CDR2 is SNEGSKA (reference sequence). This CDR3 contains 11 residues. The ends were cut back, 7 bases at V and 9 bases at J, with 15 bases in the middle. This CDR3 reads CSVPEGVAQYF. CDR3 nucleotide sequence: TGCAGTGTACCCGAGGGTGTGGCCCAGTACTTC.

The chain links TRBV6-6 to TRBJ2-2; the D is unclear. V gave up 8 bases and J gave up 0 bases, with 10 bases separating them. Germline loops: CDR1 MNHNY, CDR2 SVGAGI (reference sequence). This CDR3 has 14 residues. This chain's CDR3 is CASEMFANTGELFF. CDR3 coding DNA: TGTGCCAGCGAGATGTTCGCGAACACCGGGGAGCTGTTTTTT.

The chain is built from TRBV4-3 and TRBJ1-1; D is undetermined. This CDR3 contains 13 residues. Germline V gene lookup returns CDR1 LGHNA and CDR2 YSLEER. V was trimmed by 4 bases and J by 1 base, leaving 7 bases between them. The CDR3 DNA follows: TGCGCCAGCAGCCCCAAGGGGAACACTGAAGCTTTCTTT. Protein sequence: CASSPKGNTEAFF.

This chain uses TRBV28 with TRBJ2-5; D unresolved. Germline values: CDR1 MDHEN, CDR2 SYDVKM. Trimming removed 0 bases from V and 5 bases from J, with 10 bases in between. The CDR3 totals 14 residues. The CDR3 reads CASSLCAAYETQYF. The CDR3 DNA reads as TGTGCCAGCAGTTTATGCGCAGCATATGAGACCCAGTACTTC.

This sequence joins TRBV5-4 and TRBJ2-1; D is unclear. The germline V gene has CDR1 SGHNT and CDR2 YYREEE (reference sequence). This CDR3 is 13 amino acids long. V lost 2 bases and J lost 4, with 7 bases in between. This chain's CDR3 is CASSLARYNEQFF. CDR3 bases: TGTGCCAGCAGCTTAGCCAGGTACAATGAGCAGTTCTTC. The full variable domain, with the rest looked up from reference TRBV5-4 and TRBJ2-1, is ETGVTQSPTHLIKTRGQQVTLRCSSQSGHNTVSWYQQALGQGPQFIFQYYREEENGRGNFPPRFSGLQFPNYSSELNVNALELDDSALYLCASSLARYNEQFFGPGTRLTVL.

This chain connects TRBV5-1 to TRBJ2-4, with 10 bases aligning to TRBD2. Germline CDR1 is SGHRS and CDR2 is YFSETQ. This CDR3 has 17 amino acids. V lost 5 bases and J lost 7; bases outside the gene matches: 15. The CDR3 loop reads CASSAELAGAYENIQYF. For the CDR3, the DNA is TGCGCCAGCAGTGCGGAGCTAGCGGGAGCTTATGAGAACATTCAGTACTTC.

A remark on this clone: In the same sample, other DNA sequences code for this CDR3. This rearrangement joins TRBV10-2 to TRBJ2-1; maybe TRBD2 (6 bases). Trimming stripped 6 bases from V and 5 bases from J, with 17 bases between. Germline loops: CDR1 WSHSY, CDR2 SAAADI. This CDR3 has 15 amino acids. The DNA for the CDR3 is TGCGCCAGCAGATTGACTAGTGGAGGGGACAATGAGCAGTTCTTC. This gives the protein CASRLTSGGDNEQFF.

The rearrangement links TRBV28 to TRBJ2-5; the D gene could be TRBD1 or TRBD2 (5 bases each). The CDR3 runs to 14 residues. V was shortened by 6 bases and J by 2 bases, with 13 bases between the two germline ends. The germline gives CDR1 MDHEN, CDR2 SYDVKM. CDR3 bases: TGTGCCAGCAGGGCAACGGGACGGCAAGAGACCCAGTACTTC. It encodes CASRATGRQETQYF.

The genes are TRBV7-9 and TRBJ2-7, with D perhaps matching TRBD1 (6 bases). From germline, CDR1 is SEHNR and CDR2 FQNEAQ (reference sequence). V lost 1 base to trimming and J lost 9 bases, with 16 bases between them. The CDR3 is 14 residues long. The CDR3 DNA reads TGTGCCAGCAGCTTAGATGGGACACCTCTCGTGCAGTACTTC. Encoded protein: CASSLDGTPLVQYF.

This chain links TRBV10-1 with TRBJ2-3; no firm D call. The CDR3 contains 13 residues. Germline lookup yields CDR1 WNHNN and CDR2 SYGVQD (reference sequence). The V end was cut by 3 bases, the J end by 2 bases, with 6 bases between. CDR3 nucleotide sequence: TGCGCCAGCAGTGATAGGGACACAGATACGCAGTATTTT. This translates into CASSDRDTDTQYF.

DNA of the CDR3: TGTGCCAGCAGTTTGACAGGGCGACTGGATGGCTACACCTTC. It encodes CASSLTGRLDGYTF. The V call is TRBV28, the J call TRBJ1-2; 7 bases are shared with TRBD1. J was trimmed by 6 bases and V by 3 bases; bases with no gene match: 7. The V gene's germline CDR1 is MDHEN and CDR2 SYDVKM. The length of the CDR3 is 14 residues.

The chain joins TRBV28 to TRBJ2-5; 7 bases match TRBD1. CDR3 length equals 16 residues. Per the germline V gene, CDR1 is MDHEN and CDR2 is SYDVKM. Trimming at V came to 5 bases and at J to 3 bases, leaving 12 bases not matched to a gene. The CDR3, as DNA: TGTGCCAGCAGTCGGGGCTGGCAGGGGGAAGAAGAGACCCAGTACTTC. It yields the protein CASSRGWQGEEETQYF.

This chain connects TRBV27 to TRBJ1-2, with 7 bases that match TRBD1. Trimming took 2 bases from V and 8 from J; bases not matched to a gene: 5. CDR1 is MNHEY, CDR2 SMNVEV, per germline (reference sequence). The CDR3 has 13 amino acids. CDR3 nucleotides: TGTGCCAGCAGTTTAATCAGGGGGTGGGGCTACACCTTC. Protein sequence: CASSLIRGWGYTF.

The chain uses TRBV10-3 and TRBJ2-7; the D is unclear. The V end lost 0 bases, the J end lost 0 bases, and 9 bases lay between the germline ends. Germline loops: CDR1 ENHRY, CDR2 SYGVKD. The CDR3 spans 15 residues. CDR3: CAISESAFSSYEQYF. The CDR3 region has the DNA TGTGCCATCAGTGAGTCGGCGTTCAGCTCCTACGAGCAGTACTTC.

The rearrangement uses TRBV10-1 and TRBJ2-3, with TRBD2 matching 11 bases. The germline CDR1 and CDR2 sequences are WNHNN and SYGVQD (reference sequence). This CDR3 has 14 residues. The J segment lost 5 bases and the V segment lost 2 bases, leaving 0 bases of the junction unmatched. The CDR3: CASSEGLAGDTQYF. Written as DNA, the CDR3 is TGCGCCAGCAGTGAGGGACTAGCGGGAGATACGCAGTATTTT.

The chain joins TRBV2 to TRBJ2-1; the match to TRBD2 covers 12 bases. With V trimmed by 5 bases and J by 3 bases, 14 bases remained unmatched. Per the germline V gene, CDR1 is SNHLY and CDR2 is FYNNEI. This CDR3 is 19 amino acids long. For the CDR3, the DNA is TGTGCCAGCAGTATTTCCACCGGGACTAGCGGGTATAACTACAATGAGCAGTTCTTC. Translated, it gives CASSISTGTSGYNYNEQFF.

The V and J genes are TRBV5-1 and TRBJ2-1, with TRBD1 as a possible D gene (5 bases). Germline CDR1 is SGHRS and CDR2 is YFSETQ. The V end lost 2 bases, the J end lost 3 bases, and 15 bases lay between the germline ends. This CDR3 comprises 16 residues. This chain's CDR3 is CASSFRTGVVYNEQFF. The CDR3 DNA is TGCGCCAGCAGCTTTAGAACAGGAGTCGTCTACAATGAGCAGTTCTTC.

The rearrangement uses TRBV6-5 and TRBJ2-7, with 8 bases lining up with TRBD1. The CDR3 is made up of 14 amino acids. The trim removed 5 bases at V and 2 bases at J, leaving 5 bases unmatched. CDR1 MNHEY and CDR2 SVGAGI come from the germline V gene. CDR3 amino acids: CASSPTGATYEQYF. The CDR3 DNA follows: TGTGCCAGCAGTCCGACAGGGGCTACCTACGAGCAGTACTTC.

The chain joins TRBV28 to TRBJ2-4; D unresolved. CDR1 and CDR2 from the germline V gene are MDHEN and SYDVKM. The CDR3 runs to 14 residues. V lost 5 bases and J 0 bases, leaving 8 bases between the germline ends. The DNA for the CDR3 is TGTGCCAGCAGTCTGGATTTAGCCAAAAACATTCAGTACTTC. This translates into CASSLDLAKNIQYF.